This T cell receptor beta chain was captured in a study of cytomegalovirus exposure and HLA in healthy donors (dated by TCRdb to the late 2010s). As for the study more broadly: According to an earlier analysis of 587 of the donors, about 170 million T cells yielded roughly 100 million unique TCR beta sequences and more than 250 Gb of sequence data. An early release covering roughly 640 HLA-typed donors comprised 300 to 350 gigabases of sequencing data and around 85 million unique TCR sequences. The genetic ancestry cluster associated with self-reported Caucasian donors included over 65% of the roughly 400 genotyped donors. The study aimed to test whether signatures of past pathogen exposure could be identified by cataloging public T cell receptors. The T cell repertoires of roughly 660 subjects were profiled by immunosequencing and related to cytomegalovirus serostatus. Along with the approximately 620-subject first cohort, a separate validation cohort of 120 different subjects was used. To predict cytomegalovirus infection status, the study combined high-throughput TCR immunosequencing, statistical association of individual TCRs with disease status, and machine learning. To study patterns of TCR occurrence, a later analysis re-analyzed previously published TCR beta repertoires from more than 550 donors and added high-resolution HLA genotyping. The later analysis used no new phenotypic data to find candidate immune exposures, relying instead on TCR beta sequences and their occurrence across donors. In an earlier analysis of 587 of the donors, high-throughput TCR beta sequencing was used to judge whether each TCR beta V gene segment behaved as functional or pseudogenic. Alongside the repertoire data, information on donor age, sex, ethnicity and CMV serostatus was compiled. A later genetic analysis used genome-wide SNP genotypes for about 65% of the 666 donors, treating that subset as a discovery cohort. All discovery cohort repertoires had been generated on a single sequencing platform. HLA typing covered class I and class II loci at four-digit resolution. The number of typed donors differed by locus: roughly 629-640 for A, B, C, DRB1 and DQB1; some 500 for DQA1; around 610 for DPA1; and roughly 470 for DPB1. Roughly 5 DR-DQ haplotypes were treated as single units for association and clustering because of strong linkage in the cohort. Among around 400 genotyped donors of the cohort, an average of approximately 240,000 unique TCR beta nucleotide sequences were sequenced per donor, 15% to 20% of them non-productive. Findings and caveats that apply to the study as a whole: Compared with the roughly 670-donor mean, donors in an Asian-associated ancestry cluster had fewer N-insertions in productive TCRs, according to a later genetic analysis. The study gave a list of some 150 TCR beta chains associated with cytomegalovirus. The authors suggested that the approach could potentially be extended to other disease states and immunological phenotypes. Because HLA typing was unavailable for some donors at each locus, only the typed subset was used in association tests. The classifier was reported to diagnose cytomegalovirus status with high specificity and sensitivity in both the original cohort and the validation cohort. Broadly in line with IMGT annotations, most TCR beta V segments showed up in productive rearrangements about 90% or about 30% of the time in an earlier analysis of several hundred of the donors. Sequencing depth was assumed to be roughly uniform across donors in the presence/absence analyses, though that assumption may not hold. Assigning TCR associations to individual alleles was difficult when HLA alleles, especially DR and DQ, strongly co-occurred. A further reported finding was that TCR beta sequences accurately predicted the HLA-A and HLA-B alleles for most subjects in the first cohort. Specific HLA alleles were associated with 15,000 to 20,000 TCR beta sequences at a false discovery rate of 0.05 in a later analysis. Correlated functional status among segregating V segments might be attributable to linkage disequilibrium, but an unknown experimental factor could not be ruled out. In a later analysis, most CMV-associated TCR beta chains were found to appear HLA-restricted, with HLA associations seemingly driven largely by CMV exposure. In vitro tests confirmed that a few of the cytomegalovirus-associated TCR beta chains recognize cytomegalovirus antigens. A later analysis found that TCR association rates varied across HLA loci, with DRB1 alleles showing the most associated TCRs and HLA-C alleles the fewest. The earlier analysis of approximately 540 of the donors excluded fewer than 20 rarely observed V segments, including chromosome 9 orphons, because counts were too low. In a later genetic analysis, a missense DCLRE1C variant was associated with V-gene and J-gene trimming of TCR beta chains, and the association was replicated in an independent cohort. The 87-base-pair reads could not distinguish some IMGT-functional V segments, including TRBV6-2 and TRBV6-3, so those segments were excluded. A cluster of highly shared sequence variants was judged likely to represent a technical artifact of the sequencing pipeline. This cohort had only TCR beta chains sequenced, and the lack of alpha or paired-chain data limited which features could be detected. According to a later analysis, parvovirus B19, influenza, CMV and Epstein-Barr virus appeared linked to several top co-occurrence clusters. Immune exposure information for the cohort was limited to CMV serostatus. A later analysis found that HLA-associated TCR beta chains were more clonally expanded and had lower generation probabilities than equally common non-associated chains. Across donors, most TCR sequences were observed very rarely, whereas some public TCRs were present in many individuals.

Including cysteine and phenylalanine, the CDR3 has 15 amino acids. Kept here is only the CDR3 DNA, which spans 45 bases and is read in frame from base 1. Library creation used the immunoSEQ multiplex PCR assay. For the multiplex PCR, a mixture combining 60 forward primers for TCR Vbeta segments and 13 reverse primers for TCR Jbeta segments was used. Amplification of the CDR3 region of rearranged TCR beta genes was performed with a multiplex PCR assay on genomic DNA. On the Illumina HiSeq System, the amplified TCR beta libraries were sequenced as 87-base-pair reads. The authors processed their data as follows. A later analysis counted about 80 million unique TCR beta chains across the 600 to 850 repertoires, and around 9.9 million of these chains were shared by at least two donors. A nearest-neighbor algorithm error-corrected the raw reads and collapsed the reads into unique sequences, merging closely related sequences to remove PCR and sequencing errors. CDR3 sequences were aligned to IMGT reference sequences to assign V, D and J gene segments. For a sequence to be retained, a match of at least six nucleotides was required to both a V gene segment and a J gene segment. A rearrangement was called productive if the CDR3 had no stop codons and remained in frame with V and J, and every other rearrangement was called non-productive. Following IMGT convention, CDR3 was defined as the stretch from the second conserved V-encoded cysteine up to the conserved J-encoded phenylalanine. The earlier analysis of about 560 of the donors excluded any sequence lacking an unambiguous match to a single V gene segment. In an earlier analysis of some 590 of the donors, a V segment was called functional when productive rearrangements were above 56.7%, and segregating when the standard deviation between donors exceeded 5%. A statistical classification framework was built to diagnose cytomegalovirus status from the catalog of TCR beta chain sequences. In a later analysis, TCR nucleotide sequences were compared against IMGT/GENE-DB human TR gene sequences so that V and J genes could be assigned. The TCRdist pipeline was used in a later analysis to assign CDR3 sequences and most-parsimonious VDJ recombination scenarios. In a later analysis, each TCR beta chain was defined by its CDR3 amino acid sequence together with its V-gene family, and reads lacking a unique V-gene family were excluded. A later analysis removed 450 to 600 highly shared, low-generation-probability nucleotide sequences to deal with suspected cross-contamination and a sequencing artifact. In a later analysis, a clonal expansion index was calculated for each public chain from normalized within-repertoire ranks of inferred template counts. In a later analysis, generation probabilities were computed using a VDJ recombination model fitted to out-of-frame rearrangements, and the results were checked against IGoR. In a later analysis, TCR-TCR, TCR-HLA and TCR-CMV co-occurrence was scored with hypergeometric tests, and a repertoire-size bias correction was applied to TCR pairs. In a later analysis, false discovery rates were estimated by permuting HLA or CMV assignments 20 times. In a later analysis, co-occurring TCRs were grouped using DBSCAN, with TCRdist sequence similarity added in when clustering inside HLA-allele-positive subsets. Co-occurrence clustering excluded repertoires with fewer than 30,000 or more than 120,000 public chains, plus five with anomalous nucleotide sharing. Imported from immuneACCESS, the table was reduced by TCRdb to in-frame sequences with V and J called. These copies leave out some clones; in studies compared against another copy, an unresolved V gene accounts for under half, and the cause of the remainder is not known. V, J and clone size were drawn from that table, and D and trimming were deduced from the DNA. The sample yields under 200,000 clones; more than 65% were counted once. Jointly, the top ten make up roughly 1.3% of the sample.

In regard to this clone: Its binding antigen is unknown. No clone much larger than this one lies a single base away; base qualities are absent.

The cohort consisted of 650 to 700 healthy bone marrow donors. All cohort members were sampled while nominally healthy, although unrecorded immune exposures were likely present. The donor was CMV seronegative and was included in the group of 352 seronegative cohort members. A peripheral blood sample was collected from each donor, and TCR beta sequencing was performed on peripheral blood mononuclear cells. Genomic DNA extraction from the blood cell samples was performed with the Qiagen DNeasy Blood Extraction Kit. The TCR originated in a man aged 30 to 45 in good health and CMV-seronegative. The sequenced material came from PBMCs. Recombination connected TRBV21-1 to TRBJ1-4. TRBV21-1 is listed as a pseudogene. The CDR3 region has the sequence CASSKEREWGEKLFF. The DNA sequence follows: TGTGCCAGCAGCAAAGAGAGGGAGTGGGGTGAAAAACTGTTTTTT.